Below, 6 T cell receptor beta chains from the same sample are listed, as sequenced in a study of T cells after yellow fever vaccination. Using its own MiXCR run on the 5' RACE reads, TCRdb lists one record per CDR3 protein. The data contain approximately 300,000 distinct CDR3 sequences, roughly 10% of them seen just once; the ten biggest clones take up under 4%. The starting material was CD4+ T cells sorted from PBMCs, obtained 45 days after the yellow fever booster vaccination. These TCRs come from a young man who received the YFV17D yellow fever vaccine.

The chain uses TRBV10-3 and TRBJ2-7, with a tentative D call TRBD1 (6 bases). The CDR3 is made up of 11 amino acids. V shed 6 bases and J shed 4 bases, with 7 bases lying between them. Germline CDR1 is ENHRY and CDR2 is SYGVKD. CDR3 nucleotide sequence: TGTGCCATCAGCACAGGGTACGAGCAGTACGTC. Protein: CAISTGYEQYV.

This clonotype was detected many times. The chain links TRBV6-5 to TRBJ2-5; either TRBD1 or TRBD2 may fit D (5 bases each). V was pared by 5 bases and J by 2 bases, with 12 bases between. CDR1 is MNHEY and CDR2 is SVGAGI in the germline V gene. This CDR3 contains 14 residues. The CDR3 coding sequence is TGTGCCAGCAGTCTAAGGGGACGGCAAGAGACCCAGTACTTC. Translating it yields CASSLRGRQETQYF.

CDR3 in amino acids: CASSYSRDRGVMPQHF. The CDR3 nucleotides read TGTGCCAGCAGTTACTCCCGGGACCGGGGGGTAATGCCCCAGCATTTT. The chain combines TRBV6-5 with TRBJ1-5; weak D call: TRBD1 (5 bases). Trimming left V 0 bases short and J 9 bases short, with 18 bases between. In germline, CDR1 is MNHEY, CDR2 SVGAGI. The CDR3 spans 16 residues.

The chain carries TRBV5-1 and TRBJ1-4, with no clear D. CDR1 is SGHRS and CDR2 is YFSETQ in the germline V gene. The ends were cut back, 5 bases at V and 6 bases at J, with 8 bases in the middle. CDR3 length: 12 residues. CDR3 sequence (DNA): TGCGCCAGCAGATTCCTTGATGAAAAACTGTTTTTT. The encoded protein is CASRFLDEKLFF.

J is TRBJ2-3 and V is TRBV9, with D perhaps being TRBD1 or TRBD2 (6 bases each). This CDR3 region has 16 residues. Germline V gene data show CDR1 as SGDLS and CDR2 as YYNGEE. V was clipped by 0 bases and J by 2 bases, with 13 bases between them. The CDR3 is CASSVGRGAVTDTQYF. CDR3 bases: TGTGCCAGCAGCGTAGGGAGGGGGGCAGTCACAGATACGCAGTATTTT.

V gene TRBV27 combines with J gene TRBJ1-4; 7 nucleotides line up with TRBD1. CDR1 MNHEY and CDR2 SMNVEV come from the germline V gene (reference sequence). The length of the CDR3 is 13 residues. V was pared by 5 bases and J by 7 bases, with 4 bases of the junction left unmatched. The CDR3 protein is CASSVNRGEKLFF. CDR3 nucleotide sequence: TGTGCCAGCAGTGTAAACAGGGGTGAAAAACTGTTTTTT.